This TCR beta chain derives from a study of PD-L1 blockade in urothelial cancer. The CDR3 length is 13 residues. Trimming pared 2 bases from V and 1 base from J, leaving 5 bases between. Germline values: CDR1 SGHTA, CDR2 FQGTGA. The data were produced by immunoSEQ multiplex PCR, yet TCRdb's version contains in-frame clones alone and is incomplete. The sample has around 100,000 clones, approximately 85% seen once; the top ten hold 2.4%. The chain carries TRBV7-3 and TRBJ1-1; D unresolved. This clonotype was obtained from a man in his forties or fifties with urothelial cancer. Sample: PBMCs, taken around atezolizumab (anti-PD-L1) treatment. In DNA form, the CDR3 reads TGTGCCAGCAGCTTAGCCAGGAACACTGAAGCTTTCTTT. Protein product: CASSLARNTEAFF.